The present entry profiles one TCR beta chain with its context. Its antigen is as yet unknown. Germline V gene sequence: CDR1 SQVTM, CDR2 ANQGSEA. The CDR3 runs 15 residues. V was pared by 7 bases and J by 2 bases, with 11 bases of the junction left unmatched. This sample was included in a study of vaccination effects on CD4 cells after COVID-19. TCRdb keeps only in-frame clones here, not all; method: immunoSEQ multiplex PCR. The table lists around 30,000 clones, around 86% of them singletons. Expansion of antigen-specific CD4+ T cells with viral peptide pools was carried out by the ViraFEST assay before sequencing. Following 10 days of culture, CD4+ T cells were isolated. As their vaccination, participants received two doses of either BNT162b2 or mRNA-1273.

The chain carries TRBV29-1 and TRBJ2-5; TRBD1 agrees at 9 bases. This receptor was obtained from a human donor who received a COVID-19 vaccine. Some clones in this sample may be carry-over from other donors' samples. The material was CD4+ T cells from PBMCs cultured with SARS-CoV-2 spike peptides, obtained after COVID-19 vaccination. The CDR3 coding sequence is TGCAGCGGGAGTTCCCGGGGGACAGGGCAAGAGACCCAGTACTTC. Translation gives CSGSSRGTGQETQYF. Complete variable domain (other parts from reference TRBV29-1 and TRBJ2-5): SAVISQKPSRDICQRGTSLTIQCQVDSQVTMMFWYRQQPGQSLTLIATANQGSEATYESGFVIDKFPISRPNLTFSTLTVSNMSPEDSSIYLCSGSSRGTGQETQYFGPGTRLLVL.